Listed below are T cell receptor beta chains from one sample, sequenced in a study of T cells in Graves' hyperthyroidism and ophthalmopathy. A single record per CDR3 protein comes from TCRdb applying MiXCR to the multiplex PCR reads. Found here are 490,000 or so distinct CDR3 sequences, 20% of them singletons; the top ten hold about 45%. Specimen: blood. Every receptor here comes from a man aged 40-49 years with Graves' ophthalmopathy. Each CDR3 is given with its conserved first and last residue. Fields, in order: J gene, D gene, V gene, clone size, CDR3 protein, CDR3 DNA. A D gene is named only where the DNA matches it firmly. Size tells how often a clone was seen (once, few, many) or the class of an expanded clone, and some rows leave it out.

TRBJ2-3 | NA | TRBV11-2 | NA | CASIYSWAGDTQYF | TGTGCCAGCATCTATAGTTGGGCAGGGGATACGCAGTATTTT
TRBJ1-5 | TRBD1 | TRBV18 | many | CASSPGAGGAQPQHF | TGTGCCAGCTCACCAGGAGCAGGGGGGGCTCAGCCCCAGCATTTT
TRBJ2-2 | NA | TRBV3-1 | NA | CASSQGIGDTGELFF | TGTGCCAGCAGCCAAGGGATAGGGGACACCGGGGAGCTGTTTTTT
TRBJ2-1 | NA | TRBV7-9 | many | CASSSRVRHEQFF | TGTGCCAGCAGCTCCCGGGTGAGGCATGAGCAGTTCTTC
TRBJ2-3 | TRBD2 | TRBV2 | many | CASSGAGVQGNTQYF | TGTGCCAGCAGCGGAGCGGGAGTTCAGGGAAATACGCAGTATTTT
TRBJ2-3 | TRBD2 | TRBV20-1 | NA | CSATDNLAGDAQYF | TGCAGTGCAACCGACAATCTAGCGGGCGACGCGCAGTATTTT
TRBJ1-6 | NA | TRBV9 | few | CASTERGENSPLHF | TGTGCCAGCACCGAACGGGGGGAGAATTCACCCCTCCACTTT
TRBJ2-5 | TRBD2 | TRBV7-6 | few | CASSQGGLGETQYF | TGTGCCAGCAGCCAGGGAGGGTTAGGAGAGACCCAGTACTTC
TRBJ2-5 | TRBD2 | TRBV7-2 | NA | CASRSTSGHQETQYF | TGTGCCAGCAGGTCCACTAGCGGCCACCAAGAGACCCAGTACTTC
TRBJ1-2 | NA | TRBV20-1 | NA | CSCTKNGGYTF | TGCAGTTGCACTAAGAACGGCGGCTACACCTTC
TRBJ2-7 | NA | TRBV7-9 | NA | CASSLSRGGSSYEQYF | TGTGCCAGCAGCTTATCTCGGGGCGGCAGCTCCTACGAGCAGTACTTC
TRBJ1-1 | NA | TRBV10-3 | NA | CAISEGGDTEAFF | TGTGCCATCAGTGAAGGGGGGGACACTGAAGCTTTCTTT